This is a list of T cell receptor beta chains from one sample in a study of blood T cell repertoires in COVID-19. Assay used: immunoSEQ multiplex PCR; TCRdb lists only in-frame clones, some missing. The sample consists of some 87,000 clones, about 85% of them appearing once. Sample: peripheral blood. Receptor source: a woman between 65 and 79 years old with active or convalescent COVID-19. Each CDR3 is given with its conserved first and last residue. Each record gives: V gene, J gene, clone size, D gene, CDR3 protein, CDR3 DNA. A D gene is named only where the DNA matches it firmly. Size is stated for part of the rows, as once, few or many counts, or as a class when the clone is expanded.

V: TRBV3-1/TRBV3-2
J: TRBJ2-2
size: NA
D: NA
CDR3: CASSQFSGELFF
DNA: TGTGCCAGCAGCCAATTTTCTGGGGAGCTGTTTTTT

V: TRBV5-4
J: TRBJ2-5
size: NA
D: NA
CDR3: CASSLSWGEETQYF
DNA: TGTGCCAGCAGCTTGTCATGGGGGGAAGAGACCCAGTACTTC

V: TRBV19
J: TRBJ1-5
size: NA
D: NA
CDR3: CASSMSGVNQPQHF
DNA: TGTGCCAGTAGTATGTCGGGGGTCAATCAGCCCCAGCATTTT

V: TRBV7-7
J: TRBJ2-5
size: NA
D: NA
CDR3: CASSLVGQGETQYF
DNA: TGTGCTAGCAGCTTAGTAGGGCAGGGGGAGACCCAGTACTTC

V: TRBV10-3
J: TRBJ1-4
size: NA
D: NA
CDR3: CAISVNSGEKLFF
DNA: TGTGCCATCAGTGTTAATTCGGGGGAAAAACTGTTTTTT

V: TRBV7-9
J: TRBJ2-2
size: NA
D: TRBD1
CDR3: CASSLAPQGQANTGELFF
DNA: TGTGCCAGCAGCTTGGCTCCTCAGGGACAGGCGAACACCGGGGAGCTGTTTTTT

V: TRBV28
J: TRBJ1-4
size: NA
D: TRBD1
CDR3: CASSLSGGSEKLFF
DNA: TGTGCCAGCAGTTTATCAGGGGGCAGCGAAAAACTGTTTTTT

V: TRBV28
J: TRBJ2-4
size: NA
D: NA
CDR3: CASSSERRRGRSLDF
DNA: TGTGCCAGCAGTTCCGAAAGACGGCGGGGGCGAAGTTTGGACTTC

V: TRBV2
J: TRBJ1-2
size: NA
D: TRBD1
CDR3: CASSGDSLYGYTF
DNA: TGTGCCAGCAGTGGGGACAGCCTTTATGGCTACACCTTC

V: TRBV6-5
J: TRBJ1-6
size: few
D: TRBD1
CDR3: CASRLGQDSPLHF
DNA: TGTGCCAGCAGGTTGGGACAGGACTCACCCCTCCACTTT

V: TRBV7-2
J: TRBJ1-3
size: once
D: NA
CDR3: CASSLVAGALGNTIYF
DNA: TGTGCCAGCAGCTTAGTTGCGGGGGCGCTGGGAAACACCATATATTTT

V: TRBV4-1
J: TRBJ1-1
size: few
D: NA
CDR3: CASGSRVNTEAFF
DNA: TGCGCCAGCGGAAGCAGGGTGAACACTGAAGCTTTCTTT

V: TRBV10-2
J: TRBJ2-1
size: NA
D: TRBD1
CDR3: CASRMGQGAYNEQFF
DNA: TGCGCCAGCAGGATGGGACAGGGTGCCTACAATGAGCAGTTCTTC

V: TRBV7-2
J: TRBJ2-3
size: NA
D: TRBD2
CDR3: CASSLTSGGRRSTDTQYF
DNA: TGTGCCAGCAGCCTGACTAGCGGGGGGCGCCGTAGTACAGATACGCAGTATTTT

V: TRBV7-9
J: TRBJ1-4
size: NA
D: NA
CDR3: CASSRDGGSANEKLFF
DNA: TGTGCCAGCAGCCGCGACGGGGGATCAGCTAATGAAAAACTGTTTTTT

V: TRBV4-3
J: TRBJ2-6
size: few
D: NA
CDR3: CASSPIPGANVLTF
DNA: TGCGCCAGCAGCCCCATCCCTGGGGCCAACGTCCTGACTTTC

V: TRBV9
J: TRBJ2-1
size: NA
D: TRBD2
CDR3: CASSVAGGGSSYNEQFF
DNA: TGTGCCAGCAGCGTAGCTGGGGGGGGAAGCTCCTACAATGAGCAGTTCTTC

V: TRBV6-6
J: TRBJ1-2
size: NA
D: TRBD1
CDR3: CASSHHPPDRTGDPRGGYTF
DNA: TGTGCCAGCAGTCATCATCCACCGGACAGGACAGGGGACCCACGGGGTGGCTACACCTTC

V: TRBV6-5
J: TRBJ1-3
size: NA
D: NA
CDR3: CASSYRSGTSGNTIYF
DNA: TGTGCCAGCAGTTACCGGTCGGGAACCTCTGGAAACACCATATATTTT

V: TRBV7-2
J: TRBJ2-3
size: NA
D: TRBD2
CDR3: CASSLSGGPDTQYF
DNA: TGTGCCAGCAGCTTAAGCGGGGGGCCAGATACGCAGTATTTT

V: TRBV5-1
J: TRBJ2-3
size: NA
D: NA
CDR3: CASSSRDTDTQYF
DNA: TGCGCCAGCAGCTCCCGGGACACAGATACGCAGTATTTT

V: TRBV4-1
J: TRBJ2-1
size: NA
D: TRBD1
CDR3: CASSQDVTGGAGNEQFF
DNA: TGCGCCAGCAGCCAAGATGTAACAGGGGGCGCGGGAAATGAGCAGTTCTTC

V: TRBV7-2
J: TRBJ1-6
size: NA
D: TRBD1
CDR3: CASSSGTVYNSPLHF
DNA: TGTGCCAGCAGCTCCGGGACAGTTTATAATTCACCCCTCCACTTT

V: TRBV6-2/TRBV6-3
J: TRBJ1-2
size: NA
D: NA
CDR3: CASSYSWGSTNYGYTF
DNA: TGTGCCAGCAGTTACAGTTGGGGCAGTACCAACTATGGCTACACCTTC

V: TRBV4-2
J: TRBJ2-1
size: NA
D: NA
CDR3: CASSQDGGTGFF
DNA: TGTGCCAGCAGCCAAGACGGGGGAACGGGGTTCTTC

V: TRBV10-3
J: TRBJ1-5
size: once
D: NA
CDR3: CAISGDSYNQPQHF
DNA: TGTGCCATCAGTGGCGACAGCTACAATCAGCCCCAGCATTTT

V: TRBV6-6
J: TRBJ1-6
size: once
D: NA
CDR3: CASSSPPSSYNSPLHF
DNA: TGTGCCAGCAGTTCCCCTCCTAGCTCCTATAATTCACCCCTCCACTTT

V: TRBV2
J: TRBJ1-4
size: NA
D: TRBD1
CDR3: CASSWTGAEKLFF
DNA: TGTGCCAGCAGTTGGACAGGGGCTGAAAAACTGTTTTTT

V: TRBV19
J: TRBJ2-7
size: NA
D: NA
CDR3: CASSAPGQVNSYEQYF
DNA: TGTGCCAGTAGTGCCCCTGGACAAGTAAACTCCTACGAGCAGTACTTC

V: TRBV18
J: TRBJ1-1
size: NA
D: NA
CDR3: CASSPLTEAFF
DNA: TGTGCCAGCTCACCTCTAACTGAAGCTTTCTTT

V: TRBV12-5
J: TRBJ1-1
size: once
D: TRBD1
CDR3: CASGGTGSVAEAFF
DNA: TGTGCTAGTGGGGGGACAGGGTCGGTAGCTGAAGCTTTCTTT

V: TRBV20-1
J: TRBJ2-1
size: NA
D: TRBD2
CDR3: CSASVLAGGPKGEQFF
DNA: TGCAGTGCTAGTGTACTAGCGGGGGGGCCTAAGGGTGAGCAGTTCTTC

V: TRBV6-6
J: TRBJ2-4
size: NA
D: NA
CDR3: CASSYGGPNIQYF
DNA: TGTGCCAGCAGTTACGGAGGGCCAAACATTCAGTACTTC

V: TRBV6-2/TRBV6-3
J: TRBJ2-7
size: NA
D: TRBD1
CDR3: CASSYETGGYEQYF
DNA: TGTGCCAGCAGTTACGAGACAGGGGGGTACGAGCAGTACTTC

V: TRBV5-1
J: TRBJ2-3
size: NA
D: NA
CDR3: CASSLRVGEDTQYF
DNA: TGCGCCAGCAGCTTGAGGGTCGGGGAGGATACGCAGTATTTT

V: TRBV6-2/TRBV6-3
J: TRBJ1-5
size: NA
D: TRBD1
CDR3: CASSWTGGNQPQHF
DNA: TGTGCCAGCAGTTGGACAGGGGGCAATCAGCCCCAGCATTTT

V: TRBV19
J: TRBJ1-1
size: NA
D: NA
CDR3: CASSVRAADTEAFF
DNA: TGTGCCAGTAGTGTCAGGGCGGCGGACACTGAAGCTTTCTTT

V: TRBV5-4
J: TRBJ2-5
size: NA
D: TRBD1
CDR3: CASSQGQGYQETQYF
DNA: TGTGCCAGCAGCCAAGGACAGGGTTACCAAGAGACCCAGTACTTC

V: TRBV5-5
J: TRBJ2-1
size: NA
D: NA
CDR3: CASSLDPGSYNEQFF
DNA: TGTGCCAGCAGCCTGGACCCCGGCTCCTACAATGAGCAGTTCTTC

V: TRBV3-1/TRBV3-2
J: TRBJ2-5
size: NA
D: TRBD1
CDR3: CASSQGQGRLQETQYF
DNA: TGTGCCAGCAGCCAGGGACAGGGCCGACTCCAAGAGACCCAGTACTTC

V: TRBV18
J: TRBJ2-5
size: once
D: NA
CDR3: CASSPPTREEETQYF
DNA: TGTGCCAGCTCACCACCGACTAGAGAGGAAGAGACCCAGTACTTC

V: TRBV4-1
J: TRBJ2-1
size: few
D: TRBD2
CDR3: CASSQALRTSGLSYNEQFF
DNA: TGCGCCAGCAGCCAGGCCCTCAGGACTAGCGGACTCTCCTACAATGAGCAGTTCTTC

V: TRBV15
J: TRBJ1-2
size: NA
D: TRBD1
CDR3: CATTEGGQGFYGYTF
DNA: TGTGCCACCACTGAAGGGGGCCAGGGCTTCTATGGCTACACCTTC

V: TRBV15
J: TRBJ1-2
size: NA
D: TRBD1
CDR3: CATSRDGVGQGAGYTF
DNA: TGTGCCACCAGCAGAGATGGAGTGGGACAGGGAGCTGGCTACACCTTC

V: TRBV12-5
J: TRBJ2-1
size: NA
D: TRBD2
CDR3: CASGRTSGGPKNEQFF
DNA: TGTGCTAGTGGTCGGACTAGCGGGGGGCCAAAGAATGAGCAGTTCTTC

V: TRBV13
J: TRBJ2-3
size: NA
D: TRBD2
CDR3: CASSPGRLAGSTDTQYF
DNA: TGTGCCAGCAGCCCCGGGCGACTAGCGGGTAGCACAGATACGCAGTATTTT

V: TRBV28
J: TRBJ2-2
size: NA
D: NA
CDR3: CASSFWGHKNTGELFF
DNA: TGTGCCAGCAGTTTCTGGGGGCACAAGAACACCGGGGAGCTGTTTTTT

V: TRBV6-4
J: TRBJ1-2
size: NA
D: TRBD1
CDR3: CASSDSGQPYGYTF
DNA: TGTGCCAGCAGTGACTCGGGACAGCCCTATGGCTACACCTTC